These T cell receptor beta chains were read from a single sample in a study of blood T cells in healthy people across ages. MiXCR, applied by TCRdb to the 5' RACE reads, yields one record per CDR3 protein. Here the sample spans hundreds of thousands of distinct CDR3 sequences, 40% to 45% being singletons. The sequenced sample consisted of blood. These receptors came from a man aged 80 or over in good health. CDR3s include the opening cysteine and the closing phenylalanine or tryptophan. The D gene is left open where the match is weak. Part of the rows lack a size; the others show once, few, many or a class for expanded clones.

V gene	clone size	D gene	J gene	CDR3 DNA	CDR3 protein
TRBV27	NA	NA	TRBJ2-1	TGTGCCAGCAGTTTTGTAAGGGGCTCCTACAATGAGCAGTTCTTC	CASSFVRGSYNEQFF
TRBV27	NA	TRBD1	TRBJ1-5	TGTGCCAGCAGTCCGCCACCGAGACAGGGGGCACGTCAGCCCCAGCATTTT	CASSPPPRQGARQPQHF
TRBV9	many	NA	TRBJ2-7	TGTGCCAGCAGCGTTGGCCTGGGAACCGAGCAGTACTTC	CASSVGLGTEQYF
TRBV7-9	few	NA	TRBJ1-5	TGTGCCAGCAGCGGGGAGGGGACCTGGGTCAGTCAGCCCCAGCATTTT	CASSGEGTWVSQPQHF
TRBV28	NA	NA	TRBJ2-7	TGTGCCAGCAGCCCCTCCTGGGGGCAGAACTACGAGCAGTACTTC	CASSPSWGQNYEQYF
TRBV7-2	NA	NA	TRBJ2-3	TGTGCCAGCAGCCGCAACACGCTTGGGGTGAATACGCAGTATTTT	CASSRNTLGVNTQYF
TRBV6-1	NA	TRBD2	TRBJ2-3	TGTGCCAGCAGTGAGAGGACTAGCGGGCTCCTGGGAGATACGCAGTATTTT	CASSERTSGLLGDTQYF
TRBV2	NA	NA	TRBJ1-2	TGTGCCAGCAGTCGGGAAACCTATGGCTACACCTTC	CASSRETYGYTF
TRBV5-6	NA	NA	TRBJ2-7	TGTACCAGCAGCCTTAGAGGGAACGAGCAGTACTTC	CTSSLRGNEQYF
TRBV10-2	NA	NA	TRBJ2-7	TGCGCCAGCAGTGATGGCCCGGCTGGAGAGCAGTACTTC	CASSDGPAGEQYF
TRBV19	few	NA	TRBJ2-1	TGTGCCACCGAAATAGGACAGTATGAGCAGTTCTTC	CATEIGQYEQFF
TRBV5-1	NA	NA	TRBJ1-5	TGCGCCAGCAGCTTGGGAGACAACAATCAGCCCCAGCATTTT	CASSLGDNNQPQHF
TRBV4-2	few	TRBD1	TRBJ2-7	TGTGCCAGCAGCCAAGACTTATCCGGGACAGGACACTACGAGCAGTACTTC	CASSQDLSGTGHYEQYF
TRBV6-2/TRBV6-3	NA	TRBD1	TRBJ2-7	TGTGCCAGCAGTAGAACGACAGGGGGGACCTACGAGCAGTACTTC	CASSRTTGGTYEQYF
TRBV29-1	many	NA	TRBJ2-7	TGCAGCGCGGGACAGACTAGGAGCGAGCAGTACTTC	CSAGQTRSEQYF
TRBV7-2	NA	TRBD2	TRBJ2-3	TGTGCCAGCAGCGAATGGGGTAGCGGGACGGTGGATACGCAGTATTTT	CASSEWGSGTVDTQYF